This paragraph reports one TCR beta chain. The data stem from a study of CD8+ T cells in alopecia areata. Extraction of RNA preceded its reverse transcription into cDNA, which served as the sequencing template. Produced via immunoSEQ multiplex PCR; TCRdb's table is partial and in-frame only. Found here are about 260,000 clones, roughly 63% of them singletons; the top ten hold 0.8% to 1%. Treatment here: oral pan-JAK inhibitor, 5-10 mg twice daily. V lost 3 bases and J 2 bases, leaving 2 bases between the germline ends. Per the germline V gene, CDR1 is MGHRA and CDR2 is YSYEKL. The CDR3 sequence is 11 residues long.

The receptor was derived from a human donor with alopecia areata. The material sequenced was CD4+ T cells sorted from blood, taken around week 54, from a patient treated with tofacitinib. V is TRBV4-1 and J is TRBJ2-7; no clear D gene. The CDR3, as DNA: TGCGCCAGCAGCCACGCCTACGAGCAGTACTTC. It yields the protein CASSHAYEQYF.